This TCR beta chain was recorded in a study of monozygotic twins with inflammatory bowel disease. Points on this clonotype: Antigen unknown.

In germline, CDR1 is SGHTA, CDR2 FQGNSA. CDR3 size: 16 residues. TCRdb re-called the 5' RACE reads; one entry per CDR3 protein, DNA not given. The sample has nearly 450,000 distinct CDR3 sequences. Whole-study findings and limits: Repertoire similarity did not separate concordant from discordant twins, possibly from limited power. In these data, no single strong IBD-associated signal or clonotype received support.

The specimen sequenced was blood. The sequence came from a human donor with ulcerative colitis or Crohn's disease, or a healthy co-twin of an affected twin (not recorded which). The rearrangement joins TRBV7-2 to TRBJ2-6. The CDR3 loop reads CASSAGLSSGANVLTF.